This is a list of T cell receptor beta chains from one sample in a study of technical replicates of blood from a few donors. The protocol was immunoSEQ multiplex PCR, while the TCRdb copy is restricted to in-frame clones and leaves out a portion. The profile shows 80,000 to 95,000 clones, 90% to 95% of them singletons. Sequenced input: T cells isolated from PBMCs. The receptor source for this set is a human donor in good health. Both conserved end residues are part of each CDR3. D genes are given only for firm matches. Clone size is shown for a subset of rows, as once, few, many or a class of expanded clone.

j_gene | d_gene | v_gene | abundance | CDR3aa | CDR3nt
TRBJ1-3 | . | TRBV4-1 | . | CASSQGQTVGNTIYF | TGCGCCAGCAGCCAAGGACAGACGGTGGGAAACACCATATATTTT
TRBJ2-1 | . | TRBV5-1 | . | CASSLAAREQFF | TGCGCCAGCAGCTTGGCGGCTAGGGAGCAGTTCTTC
TRBJ1-1 | . | TRBV5-1 | . | CASSLGQPGSFNTEAFF | TGCGCCAGCAGCTTGGGTCAACCGGGTTCCTTTAACACTGAAGCTTTCTTT
TRBJ2-2 | . | TRBV12-5 | . | CASGLIMTGQNTGELFF | TGTGCTAGTGGTTTGATCATGACAGGACAGAACACCGGGGAGCTGTTTTTT
TRBJ1-1 | . | TRBV12-5 | . | CASGLDRSNSMNTEAFF | TGTGCTAGTGGTTTGGACCGGTCCAACTCGATGAACACTGAAGCTTTCTTT
TRBJ2-2 | TRBD2 | TRBV7-2 | . | CASSLVLAGATGELFF | TGTGCCAGCAGCTTAGTCCTAGCGGGAGCGACCGGGGAGCTGTTTTTT
TRBJ2-1 | TRBD2 | TRBV5-1 | . | CASSSGLATPYNEQFF | TGCGCCAGCAGCTCGGGACTAGCCACACCCTACAATGAGCAGTTCTTC
TRBJ2-3 | TRBD2 | TRBV9 | . | CASSPGGVTDTQYF | TGTGCCAGCAGCCCCGGGGGGGTCACAGATACGCAGTATTTT
TRBJ2-6 | TRBD1 | TRBV7-8 | . | CASSPGQGSLSGANVLTF | TGTGCCAGCAGCCCCGGACAGGGGTCGCTCTCTGGGGCCAACGTCCTGACTTTC
TRBJ1-5 | . | TRBV6-1 | . | CASSEYSGRTYSNQPQHF | TGTGCCAGCAGTGAATATAGCGGGCGAACATATAGCAATCAGCCCCAGCATTTT
TRBJ1-1 | . | TRBV2 | . | CASNPLGGRMVTEAFF | TGTGCCAGCAACCCGTTAGGGGGAAGAATGGTCACTGAAGCTTTCTTT
TRBJ2-4 | . | TRBV28 | . | CASSFSVNIQYF | TGTGCCAGCAGTTTTTCTGTTAACATTCAGTACTTC
TRBJ2-3 | TRBD1 | TRBV5-4 | once | CASSSVRGQGTDTQYF | TGTGCCAGCAGCTCCGTTAGGGGACAGGGGACAGATACGCAGTATTTT
TRBJ2-4 | TRBD1 | TRBV5-1 | . | CASSSPDRGVYKNIQYF | TGCGCCAGCAGCTCCCCTGACAGGGGGGTGTACAAAAACATTCAGTACTTC
TRBJ2-1 | . | TRBV27 | once | CASSLRSYNEQFF | TGTGCCAGCAGTTTACGCTCCTACAATGAGCAGTTCTTC
TRBJ1-1 | . | TRBV21-1 | . | CASSKGPTVAGDMNTEAFF | TGTGCCAGCAGCAAAGGACCAACAGTCGCAGGGGACATGAACACTGAAGCTTTCTTT
TRBJ2-3 | TRBD1 | TRBV6-4 | . | CASSGTGGTDTQYF | TGTGCCAGCAGTGGGACAGGGGGCACAGATACGCAGTATTTT
TRBJ2-7 | . | TRBV29-1 | . | CSVARDTSYEQYF | TGCAGCGTTGCACGGGACACATCCTACGAGCAGTACTTC
TRBJ2-6 | . | TRBV7-5 | . | CVRSFLSNGTGVTGANVLTF | TGTGTCAGAAGCTTCCTCTCGAACGGGACAGGGGTTACAGGGGCCAACGTCCTGACTTTC
TRBJ1-2 | TRBD1 | TRBV9 | . | CASSVAGTGGAQNYGYTF | TGTGCCAGCAGCGTAGCCGGGACAGGGGGCGCCCAGAACTATGGCTACACCTTC
TRBJ2-5 | TRBD1 | TRBV5-1 | . | CASSTDRAQETQYF | TGCGCCAGCAGCACAGACAGGGCGCAAGAGACCCAGTACTTC
TRBJ1-1 | . | TRBV6-1 | . | CASSEGNLGTEAFF | TGTGCCAGCAGTGAGGGCAACCTGGGCACTGAAGCTTTCTTT
TRBJ2-5 | TRBD1 | TRBV7-9 | . | CAITPLEDRGLQETQYF | TGTGCCATCACACCCCTCGAGGACAGGGGCCTCCAAGAGACCCAGTACTTC
TRBJ1-5 | . | TRBV27 | . | CASGIMGNQPQHF | TGTGCCAGCGGCATAATGGGCAATCAGCCCCAGCATTTT
TRBJ2-7 | . | TRBV2 | . | CASSDLVGNSYEQYF | TGTGCCAGCAGTGATCTTGTGGGCAACTCCTACGAGCAGTACTTC
TRBJ2-3 | TRBD1 | TRBV5-1 | once | CASSRDRVTDTQYF | TGCGCCAGCAGCCGGGACAGGGTAACAGATACGCAGTATTTT
TRBJ2-7 | TRBD2 | TRBV4-1 | . | CASSVTSGGYEQYF | TGCGCCAGCAGCGTAACTAGCGGGGGGTACGAGCAGTACTTC
TRBJ2-3 | TRBD2 | TRBV6-1 | . | CASSALAGKGTDTQYF | TGTGCCAGCAGTGCTCTAGCGGGGAAGGGCACAGATACGCAGTATTTT
TRBJ1-3 | TRBD1 | TRBV9 | . | CASSATGAGNTIYF | TGTGCCAGCAGCGCGACAGGGGCTGGAAACACCATATATTTT
TRBJ2-3 | . | TRBV4-2 | . | CASSQGPGLEGDTQYF | TGTGCCAGCAGCCAAGGGCCGGGACTGGAAGGGGATACGCAGTATTTT
TRBJ2-2 | TRBD1 | TRBV13 | once | CASSAPGGTGLTGELFF | TGTGCCAGCAGCGCTCCCGGGGGGACAGGGCTTACCGGGGAGCTGTTTTTT
TRBJ1-2 | TRBD1 | TRBV5-4 | . | CASSEDREGGYTF | TGTGCCAGCAGCGAGGACAGGGAGGGAGGCTACACCTTC
TRBJ2-1 | TRBD2 | TRBV6-1 | . | CASSDAAGGVGEQFF | TGTGCCAGCAGTGATGCGGCGGGGGGCGTGGGTGAGCAGTTCTTC
TRBJ1-5 | . | TRBV19 | . | CASSIGGNGNQPQHF | TGTGCCAGTAGTATAGGTGGCAACGGCAATCAGCCCCAGCATTTT
TRBJ2-7 | . | TRBV6-6 | . | CASSLAASYEQYF | TGTGCCAGCAGTTTGGCTGCCTCCTACGAGCAGTACTTC
TRBJ2-7 | TRBD1 | TRBV6-6 | . | CASSPRPRQGAYEQYF | TGTGCCAGCAGCCCACGGCCCCGACAGGGGGCCTACGAGCAGTACTTC
TRBJ2-7 | . | TRBV4-1 | . | CASSHYSSAGEQYF | TGCGCCAGCAGCCATTACAGTAGTGCAGGCGAGCAGTACTTC
TRBJ2-7 | . | TRBV28 | . | CASSPAYRPYEQYF | TGTGCCAGCAGCCCTGCCTACAGACCCTACGAGCAGTACTTC
TRBJ1-5 | . | TRBV19 | . | CATKSGGQPQHF | TGTGCCACCAAATCGGGTGGTCAGCCCCAGCATTTT
TRBJ2-1 | TRBD1 | TRBV7-9 | . | CASSFQGAEQFF | TGTGCCAGCAGCTTTCAGGGGGCGGAGCAGTTCTTC
TRBJ2-7 | TRBD2 | TRBV4-1 | . | CASSQVTSGPHGSYEQYF | TGCGCCAGCAGCCAAGTGACTAGCGGGCCCCATGGGTCCTACGAGCAGTACTTC
TRBJ2-1 | . | TRBV14 | . | CASSVNAHNEQFF | TGTGCCAGCAGCGTCAACGCGCACAATGAGCAGTTCTTC
TRBJ2-3 | . | TRBV20-1 | . | CSASSVDTQYF | TGCAGTGCTAGTTCCGTGGATACGCAGTATTTT
TRBJ1-2 | . | TRBV27 | . | CASSLEGGAYGYTF | TGTGCCAGCAGTTTGGAAGGGGGAGCCTATGGCTACACCTTC
TRBJ2-3 | . | TRBV29-1 | . | CSVVSQGNTQYF | TGCAGCGTTGTTTCGCAGGGTAATACGCAGTATTTT
TRBJ2-6 | . | TRBV5-1 | . | CASSDFVKAARSSGANVLTF | TGCGCCAGCAGCGACTTCGTAAAGGCGGCACGTAGCTCTGGGGCCAACGTCCTGACTTTC
TRBJ2-7 | TRBD1 | TRBV6-5 | . | CASSRSDRGHYEQYF | TGTGCCAGCAGTCGCTCGGACAGGGGCCACTACGAGCAGTACTTC
TRBJ2-1 | TRBD2 | TRBV7-2 | . | CASSPHSSGYNEQFF | TGTGCCAGCAGCCCTCACTCTAGCGGTTACAATGAGCAGTTCTTC
TRBJ2-2 | TRBD2 | TRBV4-2 | once | CASSRNSGGAGELFF | TGTGCCAGCAGCCGGAATAGCGGGGGGGCCGGGGAGCTGTTTTTT
TRBJ1-1 | . | TRBV10-1 | . | CASSDGRGEAFF | TGCGCCAGCAGTGATGGCAGGGGTGAAGCTTTCTTT